These 8 T cell receptor beta chains came from one sample sequenced in a study of CD8 T cells in Susac syndrome. RNA in amounts of about 0.5 to 1 ug was reverse transcribed with random hexamers. TCRdb analysed the immunoSEQ multiplex PCR reads with MiXCR anew, one entry per CDR3 protein. The sample shows around 140,000 distinct CDR3 sequences, roughly 94% of them seen only once. Material: CD4+ T cells from PBMCs. The receptors shown here come from a human donor in good health.

The rearrangement links TRBV3-1 to TRBJ1-1; D call uncertain. V shed 1 base and J shed 1 base, with 10 bases lying between them. Looked up from germline, CDR1 is LGHDT and CDR2 is YNNKEL (reference sequence). The CDR3 runs to 15 residues. Here the CDR3 DNA reads TGTGCCAGCAGCCAAGCGGTGGCCCCGAACACTGAAGCTTTCTTT. Translating it yields CASSQAVAPNTEAFF.

The chain is built from TRBV5-1 and TRBJ1-1, with D unclear. The CDR3 is made up of 14 amino acids. CDR1 is SGHRS, CDR2 YFSETQ, per germline. The germline V and J ends were trimmed by 0 bases and 6 bases, with 12 bases remaining between them. CDR3 residues: CASSLVTMGSEAFF. In DNA form, the CDR3 reads TGCGCCAGCAGCTTGGTAACTATGGGCTCTGAAGCTTTCTTT.

The chain is built from TRBV5-1 and TRBJ2-1; D call uncertain. Between the trimmed V and J ends, which lost 0 bases and 2 bases, there was a span of 12 bases. CDR1 and CDR2 from the germline V gene are SGHRS and YFSETQ. The CDR3 is made up of 16 amino acids. In DNA, the CDR3 is TGCGCCAGCAGCTTGGCCCGGCAGGTCCCCTACAATGAGCAGTTCTTC. Translation gives CASSLARQVPYNEQFF.

The CDR3 bases are TGCAGCGTTGCAGGTGCTGGGGCCAACGTCCTGACTTTC. Translation gives CSVAGAGANVLTF. V is TRBV29-1 and J is TRBJ2-6; D unresolved. The CDR3 covers 13 residues. Trimming took off 4 bases at V and 2 bases at J, with 6 bases between the two ends. In germline, CDR1 is SQVTM, CDR2 ANQGSEA. Full variable domain (rest looked up from reference TRBV29-1 and TRBJ2-6): SAVISQKPSRDICQRGTSLTIQCQVDSQVTMMFWYRQQPGQSLTLIATANQGSEATYESGFVIDKFPISRPNLTFSTLTVSNMSPEDSSIYLCSVAGAGANVLTFGAGSRLTVL.

V gene TRBV11-2 combines with J gene TRBJ2-1, with TRBD2 identical over 10 bases. Germline V CDR1 and CDR2: SGHAT, FQNNGV. After removal of 1 base from V and 5 bases from J, the junction contained 8 bases not matched to a gene. CDR3 size: 17 residues. This chain's CDR3 is CASSLALGLAAHNEQFF. In DNA form, the CDR3 reads TGTGCCAGCAGCTTAGCCCTCGGACTAGCGGCCCACAATGAGCAGTTCTTC.

J is TRBJ2-3 and V is TRBV13; D possibly corresponds to TRBD2 (6 bases). The CDR3 has 16 residues. Germline CDR1 is PRHDT and CDR2 is FYEKMQ (reference sequence). V lost 8 bases to trimming and J lost 5 bases, with 23 bases between them. The CDR3 region has the DNA TGTGCCAGCGCAAGGAGGGGAGCGGGCCGGGTAGATACGCAGTATTTT. The encoded protein is CASARRGAGRVDTQYF.

The count of this clonotype is one. The CDR3 spells CASSLVLLTEGETQYF. The CDR3 DNA sequence: TGTGCCAGCAGCTTAGTCCTCCTGACGGAGGGGGAGACCCAGTACTTC. The V and J genes are TRBV7-2 and TRBJ2-5, with D possibly matching TRBD2 (6 bases). The V gene's germline CDR1 is SGHTA and CDR2 FQGNSA. The CDR3 is made up of 16 amino acids. V was shortened by 1 base and J by 5 bases, with 17 bases between the two germline ends. Drawing the rest from reference TRBV7-2 and TRBJ2-5, the complete variable domain is GAGVSQSPSNKVTEKGKDVELRCDPISGHTALYWYRQSLGQGLEFLIYFQGNSAPDKSGLPSDRFSAERTGGSVSTLTIQRTQQEDSAVYLCASSLVLLTEGETQYFGPGTRLLVL.

The V call is TRBV4-1, the J call TRBJ1-2, with 8 bases fitting TRBD1. Unmatched junction bases numbered 19, after V lost 4 bases and J lost 3 bases. CDR1 and CDR2 from the germline V gene are MGHRA and YSYEKL. The CDR3 extends over 19 amino acids. DNA of the CDR3: TGCGCCAGCAGCCCTCCGATCCTTTGGACAGGGAAAGGGGACTATGGCTACACCTTC. Translated, it gives CASSPPILWTGKGDYGYTF.